A selection of T cell receptor beta chains follows, all from one sample in a study of OX40 agonist ivuxolimab in advanced cancers. Profiled with immunoSEQ multiplex PCR; TCRdb holds only in-frame clones, not every one. The table has tens of thousands of clones, about 87% seen once. The sample here was CD4+ or CD8+ T cells sorted from blood, taken in a trial of the OX40 agonist ivuxolimab. These receptor sequences come from an adult with an advanced solid tumor such as melanoma, head and neck, liver or kidney cancer. The CDR3 runs from the conserved cysteine through the conserved F or W. D genes are given only for firm matches. Clone sizes are given selectively: once, few, many, or a class where the clone is expanded.

>.|TRBJ2-5|.|TRBV28
CASSAYPGSGQETQYF
TGTGCCAGCAGCGCTTACCCAGGGTCGGGGCAAGAGACCCAGTACTTC
>TRBD2|TRBJ2-4|.|TRBV29-1
CSVETGGNIQYF
TGCAGCGTTGAGACGGGAGGAAACATTCAGTACTTC
>TRBD1|TRBJ2-7|.|TRBV5-1
CASSGGTGHEQYF
TGCGCCAGCAGCGGAGGGACAGGGCACGAGCAGTACTTC
>.|TRBJ2-7|.|TRBV5-5
CASSLATYEQYF
TGTGCCAGCAGCTTGGCTACCTACGAGCAGTACTTC
>.|TRBJ1-1|.|TRBV19
CASSIVGRENTEAFF
TGTGCCAGTAGTATAGTGGGCAGGGAGAACACTGAAGCTTTCTTT
>TRBD1|TRBJ1-6|.|TRBV5-6
CASSSLQGARNSPLHF
TGTGCCAGCAGTTCACTACAGGGGGCGCGGAATTCACCCCTCCACTTT
>.|TRBJ1-2|.|TRBV27
CASSYPSLSHPDRNGYTF
TGTGCCAGCAGCTATCCCAGTCTATCCCATCCCGATCGGAATGGCTACACCTTC
>.|TRBJ2-2|.|TRBV18
CASSDRTPNTGELFF
TGTGCCAGCTCTGACCGGACACCCAACACCGGGGAGCTGTTTTTT
>.|TRBJ2-7|.|TRBV6-5
CASSYVSYEQYF
TGTGCCAGCAGTTACGTGAGCTACGAGCAGTACTTC
>TRBD1|TRBJ1-5|.|TRBV7-2
CASSYWTGPDQPQHF
TGTGCCAGCAGCTACTGGACAGGGCCGGATCAGCCCCAGCATTTT
>.|TRBJ2-4|once|TRBV6-5
CASSYNSVDIQYF
TGTGCCAGCAGTTATAACAGTGTTGACATTCAGTACTTC
>.|TRBJ2-7|.|TRBV5-1
CASSMGGGFSSYEQYF
TGCGCCAGCAGCATGGGTGGGGGCTTTAGCTCCTACGAGCAGTACTTC
>.|TRBJ2-1|.|TRBV7-2
CASSLDRQTNEQFF
TGTGCCAGCAGCCTCGACAGGCAGACAAATGAGCAGTTCTTC
>.|TRBJ1-4|.|TRBV7-6
CASSLVKGMGEKLFF
TGTGCCAGCAGCTTAGTTAAGGGAATGGGAGAAAAACTGTTTTTT
>.|TRBJ2-7|.|TRBV30
CAWSVGGPYEQYF
TGTGCCTGGAGTGTCGGGGGTCCCTACGAGCAGTACTTC
>.|TRBJ1-3|.|TRBV5-1
CASSPRPTGNSGNTIYF
TGCGCCAGCAGCCCGCGACCGACAGGAAACTCTGGAAACACCATATATTTT